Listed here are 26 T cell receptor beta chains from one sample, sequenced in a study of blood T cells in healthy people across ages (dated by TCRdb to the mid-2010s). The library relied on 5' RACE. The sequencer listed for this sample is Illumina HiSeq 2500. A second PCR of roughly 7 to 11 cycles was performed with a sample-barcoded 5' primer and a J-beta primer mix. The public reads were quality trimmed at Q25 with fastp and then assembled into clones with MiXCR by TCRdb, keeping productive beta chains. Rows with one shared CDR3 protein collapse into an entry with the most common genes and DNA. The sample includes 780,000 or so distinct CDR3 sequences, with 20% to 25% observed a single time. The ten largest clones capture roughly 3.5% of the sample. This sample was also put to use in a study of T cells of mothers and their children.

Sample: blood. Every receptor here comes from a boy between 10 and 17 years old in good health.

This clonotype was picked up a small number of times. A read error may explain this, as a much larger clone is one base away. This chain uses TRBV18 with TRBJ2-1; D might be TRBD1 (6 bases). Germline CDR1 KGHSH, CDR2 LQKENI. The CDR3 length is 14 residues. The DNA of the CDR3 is TGTGCCAGCTCACCAGGCCCTTGGGACAATGAGCAGCTCTTC. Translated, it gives CASSPGPWDNEQLF.

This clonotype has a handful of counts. CDR3 sequence: CSVVWGSGPSYEQYF. CDR3 nucleotide sequence: TGCAGCGTTGTATGGGGAAGCGGGCCCTCCTACGAGCAGTACTTC. V usage is TRBV29-1 and J usage is TRBJ2-7; a possible D gene is TRBD2 (6 bases). Trimming removed 4 bases from V and 0 bases from J, with 16 bases in between. The germline V gene has CDR1 SQVTM and CDR2 ANQGSEA. CDR3 length: 15 residues.

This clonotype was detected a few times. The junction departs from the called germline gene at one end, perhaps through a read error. CDR3 bases: TGTGCCAGCAGACGGGGATCCTCCGAGCAGTACTTC. Its translation: CASRRGSSEQYF. The rearrangement links TRBV7-2 to TRBJ2-7; TRBD2 might be the D (5 bases). Germline V gene lookup returns CDR1 SGHTA and CDR2 FQGNSA. The CDR3 consists of 12 residues.

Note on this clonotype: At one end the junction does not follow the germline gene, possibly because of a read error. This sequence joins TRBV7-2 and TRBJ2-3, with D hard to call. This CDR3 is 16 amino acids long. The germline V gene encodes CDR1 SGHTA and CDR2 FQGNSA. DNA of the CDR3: TGTGCCAGCAGCCCATGGACGGGTTCTTCCCAAGAGACCCAGTACTTT. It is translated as CASSPWTGSSQETQYF. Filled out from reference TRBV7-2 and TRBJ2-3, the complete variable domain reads GAGVSQSPSNKVTEKGKDVELRCDPISGHTALYWYRQSLGQGLEFLIYFQGNSAPDKSGLPSDRFSAERTGGSVSTLTIQRTQQEDSAVYLCASSPWTGSSQETQYFGPGTRLTVL.

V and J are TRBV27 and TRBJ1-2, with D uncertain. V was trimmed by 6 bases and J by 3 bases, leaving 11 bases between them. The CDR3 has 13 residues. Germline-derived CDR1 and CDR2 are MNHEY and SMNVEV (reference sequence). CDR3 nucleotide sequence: TGTGCCAGCAGACCGTGGGAGGACTATGGCTACACCTTC. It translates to CASRPWEDYGYTF.

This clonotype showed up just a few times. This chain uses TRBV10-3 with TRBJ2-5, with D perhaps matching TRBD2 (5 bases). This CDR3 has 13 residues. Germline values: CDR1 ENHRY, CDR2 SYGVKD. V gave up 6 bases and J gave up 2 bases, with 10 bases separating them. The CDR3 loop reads CAIRREGQETQYF. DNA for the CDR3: TGTGCCATCAGGAGGGAAGGGCAAGAGACCCAGTACTTC.

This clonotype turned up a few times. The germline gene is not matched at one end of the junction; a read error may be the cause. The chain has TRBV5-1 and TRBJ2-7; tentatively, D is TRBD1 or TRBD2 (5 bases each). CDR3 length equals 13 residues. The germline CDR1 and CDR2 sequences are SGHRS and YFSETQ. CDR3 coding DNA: TGCGCCAGCAGCCTGGGGGATACTTACGGGCAGTACTTC. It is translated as CASSLGDTYGQYF.

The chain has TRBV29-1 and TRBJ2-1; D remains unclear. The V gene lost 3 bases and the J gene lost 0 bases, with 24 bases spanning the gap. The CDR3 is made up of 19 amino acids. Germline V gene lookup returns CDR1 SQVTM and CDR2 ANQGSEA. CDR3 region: CSVEPYRRDKPNSYNEQFF. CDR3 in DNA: TGCAGCGTTGAGCCCTACCGCCGAGACAAGCCCAACTCCTACAATGAGCAGTTCTTC.

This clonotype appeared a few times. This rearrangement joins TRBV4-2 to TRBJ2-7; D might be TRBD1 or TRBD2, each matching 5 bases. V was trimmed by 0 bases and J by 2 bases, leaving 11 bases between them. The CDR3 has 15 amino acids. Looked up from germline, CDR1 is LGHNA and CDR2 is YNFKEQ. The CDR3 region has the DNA TGTGCCAGCAGCCAAGATAGGGGACCGACCTACGAGCAGTACTTC. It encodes CASSQDRGPTYEQYF.

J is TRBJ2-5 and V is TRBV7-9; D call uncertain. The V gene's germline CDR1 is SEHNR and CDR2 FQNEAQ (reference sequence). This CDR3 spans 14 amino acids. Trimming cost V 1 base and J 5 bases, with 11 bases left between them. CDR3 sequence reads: CASSLGSFEETQYF. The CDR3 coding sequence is TGTGCCAGCAGCTTAGGGTCCTTCGAGGAGACCCAGTACTTC.

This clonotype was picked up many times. This CDR3 is CASSSPQGANIQYF. The CDR3 DNA reads TGTGCCAGCAGCTCTCCTCAGGGGGCGAACATTCAGTACTTC. The chain has TRBV7-8 and TRBJ2-4, with 8 bases matching TRBD1. The CDR3 contains 14 residues. Germline CDR1 SGHVS, CDR2 FQNEAQ. Trimming cost V 4 bases and J 7 bases; bases outside gene matches: 6.

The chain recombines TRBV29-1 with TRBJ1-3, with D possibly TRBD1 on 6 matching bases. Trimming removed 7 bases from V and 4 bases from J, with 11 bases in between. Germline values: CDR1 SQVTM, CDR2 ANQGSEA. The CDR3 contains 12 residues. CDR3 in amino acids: CSALGGGNTIYF. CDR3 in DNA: TGCAGCGCTTTGGGGGGCGGAAACACCATATATTTT.

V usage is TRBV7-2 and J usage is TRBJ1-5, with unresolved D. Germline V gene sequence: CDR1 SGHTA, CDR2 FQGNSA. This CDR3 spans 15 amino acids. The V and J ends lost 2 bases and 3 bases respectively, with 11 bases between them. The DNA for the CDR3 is TGTGCCAGCAGCTTAACGGCTGGACCCAATCAGCCCCAGCATTTT. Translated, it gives CASSLTAGPNQPQHF.

This chain's CDR3 is CASSWGLAGPQETQYF. The DNA for the CDR3 is TGTGCCAGCAGTTGGGGACTAGCGGGTCCCCAAGAGACCCAGTACTTC. The rearrangement uses TRBV28 and TRBJ2-5, with 12 bases identical to TRBD2. The V and J ends lost 4 bases and 1 base, in that order; junction bases with no gene match: 4. In germline, CDR1 is MDHEN, CDR2 SYDVKM. CDR3 length equals 16 residues.

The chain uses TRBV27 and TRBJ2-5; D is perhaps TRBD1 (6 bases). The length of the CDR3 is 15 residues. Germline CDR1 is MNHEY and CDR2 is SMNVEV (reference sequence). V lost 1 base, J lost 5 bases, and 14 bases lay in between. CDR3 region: CASSLFGQSGETQYF. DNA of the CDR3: TGTGCCAGCAGTTTATTTGGACAGTCTGGGGAGACCCAGTACTTC.

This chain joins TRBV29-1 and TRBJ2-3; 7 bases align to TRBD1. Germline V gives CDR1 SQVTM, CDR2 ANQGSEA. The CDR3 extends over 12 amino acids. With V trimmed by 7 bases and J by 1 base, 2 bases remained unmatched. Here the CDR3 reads CSEGQGTDTQYF. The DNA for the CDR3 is TGCAGCGAAGGACAGGGCACAGATACGCAGTATTTT.

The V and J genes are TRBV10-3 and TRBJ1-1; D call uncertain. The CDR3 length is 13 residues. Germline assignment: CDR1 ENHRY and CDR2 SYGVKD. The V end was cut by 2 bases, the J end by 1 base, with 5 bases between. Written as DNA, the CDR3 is TGTGCCATCAGTGAGACAGAGAACACTGAAGCTTTCTTT. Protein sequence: CAISETENTEAFF.

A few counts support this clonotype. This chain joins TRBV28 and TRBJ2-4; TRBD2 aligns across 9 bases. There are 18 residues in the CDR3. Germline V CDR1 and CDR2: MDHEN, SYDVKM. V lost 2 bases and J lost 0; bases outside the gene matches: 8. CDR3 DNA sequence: TGTGCCAGCAGTTTAAGGGGGACTAGCAAACTAGCCAAAAACATTCAGTACTTC. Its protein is CASSLRGTSKLAKNIQYF.

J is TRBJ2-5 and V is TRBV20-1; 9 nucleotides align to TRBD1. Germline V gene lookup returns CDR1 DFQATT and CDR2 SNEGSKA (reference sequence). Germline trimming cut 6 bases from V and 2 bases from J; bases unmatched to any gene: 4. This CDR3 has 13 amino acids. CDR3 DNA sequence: TGCAGTGCCACCGGGACAGGGCAAGAGACCCAGTACTTC. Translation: CSATGTGQETQYF.

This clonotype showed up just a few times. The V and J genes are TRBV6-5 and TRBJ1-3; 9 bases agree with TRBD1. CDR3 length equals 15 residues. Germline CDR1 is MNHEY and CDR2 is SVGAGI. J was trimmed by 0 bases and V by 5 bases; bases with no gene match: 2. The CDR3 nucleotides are TGTGCCAGCAGTAGGACAGGGGTCTCTGGAAACACCATATATTTT. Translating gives CASSRTGVSGNTIYF.

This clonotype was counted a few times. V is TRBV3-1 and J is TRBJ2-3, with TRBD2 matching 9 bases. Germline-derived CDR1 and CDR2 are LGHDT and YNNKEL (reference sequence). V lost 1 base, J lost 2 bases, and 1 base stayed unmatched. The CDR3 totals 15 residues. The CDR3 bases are TGTGCCAGCAGCCAAGCTAGCGGGATCACAGATACGCAGTATTTT. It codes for CASSQASGITDTQYF.

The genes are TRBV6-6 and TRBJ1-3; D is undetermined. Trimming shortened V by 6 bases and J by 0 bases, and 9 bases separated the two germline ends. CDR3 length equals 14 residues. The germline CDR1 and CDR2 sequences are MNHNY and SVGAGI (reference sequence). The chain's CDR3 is CASRAGSSGNTIYF. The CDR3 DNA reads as TGTGCCAGCAGAGCGGGGAGCTCTGGAAACACCATATATTTT.

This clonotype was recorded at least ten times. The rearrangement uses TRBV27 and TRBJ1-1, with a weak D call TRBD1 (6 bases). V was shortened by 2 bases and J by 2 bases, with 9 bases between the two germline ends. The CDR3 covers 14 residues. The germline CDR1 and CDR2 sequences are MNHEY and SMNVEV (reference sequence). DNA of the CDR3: TGTGCCAGCAGTTTAAACAGGGCAAACACTGAAGCTTTCTTT. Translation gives CASSLNRANTEAFF.

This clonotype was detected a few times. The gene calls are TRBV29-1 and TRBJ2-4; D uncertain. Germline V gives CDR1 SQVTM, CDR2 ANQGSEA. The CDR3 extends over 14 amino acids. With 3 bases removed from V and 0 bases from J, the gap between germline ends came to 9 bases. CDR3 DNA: TGCAGCGTTGAGCCAGTTCTAGCCAAAAACATTCAGTACTTC. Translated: CSVEPVLAKNIQYF.

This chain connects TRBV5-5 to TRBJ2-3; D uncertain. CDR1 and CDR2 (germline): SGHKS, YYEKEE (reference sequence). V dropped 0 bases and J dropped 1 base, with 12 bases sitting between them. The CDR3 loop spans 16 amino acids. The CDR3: CASSLEGMSRTDTQYF. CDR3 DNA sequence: TGTGCCAGCAGCTTGGAGGGCATGTCTCGCACAGATACGCAGTATTTT. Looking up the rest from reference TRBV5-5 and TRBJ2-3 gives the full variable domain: DAGVTQSPTHLIKTRGQQVTLRCSPISGHKSVSWYQQVLGQGPQFIFQYYEKEERGRGNFPDRFSARQFPNYSSELNVNALLLGDSALYLCASSLEGMSRTDTQYFGPGTRLTVL.

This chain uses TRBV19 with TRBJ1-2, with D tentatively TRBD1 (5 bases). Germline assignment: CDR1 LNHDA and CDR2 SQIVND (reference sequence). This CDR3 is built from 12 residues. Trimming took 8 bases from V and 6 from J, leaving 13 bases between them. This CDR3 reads CASRRGLDGYTF. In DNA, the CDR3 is TGTGCCAGTCGAAGGGGACTGGATGGCTACACCTTC.